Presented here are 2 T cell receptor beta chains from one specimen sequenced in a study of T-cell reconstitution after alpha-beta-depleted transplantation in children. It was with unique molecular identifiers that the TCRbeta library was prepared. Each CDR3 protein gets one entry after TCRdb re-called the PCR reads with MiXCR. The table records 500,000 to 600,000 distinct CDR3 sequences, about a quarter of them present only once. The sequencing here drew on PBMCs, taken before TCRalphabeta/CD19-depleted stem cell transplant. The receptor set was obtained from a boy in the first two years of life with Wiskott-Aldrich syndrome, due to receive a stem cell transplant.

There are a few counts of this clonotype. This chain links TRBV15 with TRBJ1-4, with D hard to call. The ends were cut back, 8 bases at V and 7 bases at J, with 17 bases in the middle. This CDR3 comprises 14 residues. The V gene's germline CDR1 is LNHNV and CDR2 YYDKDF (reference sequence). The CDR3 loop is CATLKSGSTEKLFF. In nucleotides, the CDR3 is TGTGCCACCCTAAAGTCGGGTAGTACTGAAAAACTGTTTTTT.

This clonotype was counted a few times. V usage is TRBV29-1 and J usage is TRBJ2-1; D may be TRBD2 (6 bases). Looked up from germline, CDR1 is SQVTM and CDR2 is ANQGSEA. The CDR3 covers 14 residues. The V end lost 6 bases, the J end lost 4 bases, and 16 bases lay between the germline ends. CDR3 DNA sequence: TGCAGCGTCGCCCGAAGCGGGCAGTACAATGAGCAGTTCTTC. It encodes CSVARSGQYNEQFF.